The sequence of this TCR beta chain was determined in a study of CD8+ T cells in alopecia areata. On this clone: Its target is not known.

Overall study findings and caveats: With tofacitinib ongoing, many expanded lesional clones persisted in both scalp and blood.

Treatment indicated: oral pan-JAK inhibitor, 5-10 mg twice daily. It was from alopecia areata patients that lesional scalp punch biopsies and peripheral blood were collected. The junction had 11 bases not matched to a gene; V was cut back by 6 bases and J by 8 bases. The CDR3 sequence is 14 residues long. CDR1 and CDR2 (germline): MGHDK, SYGVNS. The sequencing template was cDNA reverse transcribed from extracted RNA. Profiling relied on immunoSEQ multiplex PCR, and the TCRdb table lists in-frame clones only, not all of them. The sample has 200,000 to 250,000 clones; roughly two fifths are singletons. The sequence was obtained from a human donor with alopecia areata. The chain recombines TRBV25-1 with TRBJ1-2, with 8 positions matching TRBD1. This sample comprised CD4+ T cells sorted from blood, obtained between weeks 30 and 35, from a patient treated with tofacitinib. The CDR3 DNA is TGTGCCAGCAGCCCCGTGGACAGGGCAGAGGGCTACACCTTC. Its translation is CASSPVDRAEGYTF.